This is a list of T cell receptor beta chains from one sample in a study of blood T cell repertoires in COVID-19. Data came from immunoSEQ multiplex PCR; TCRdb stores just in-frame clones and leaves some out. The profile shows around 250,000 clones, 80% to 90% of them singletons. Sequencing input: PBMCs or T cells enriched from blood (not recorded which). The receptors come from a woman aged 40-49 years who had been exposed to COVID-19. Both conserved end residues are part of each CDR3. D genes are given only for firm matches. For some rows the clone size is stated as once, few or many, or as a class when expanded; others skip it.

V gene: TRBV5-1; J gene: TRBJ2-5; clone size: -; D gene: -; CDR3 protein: CASSPGRGPGKAVETQYF; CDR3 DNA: TGTGCCAGCAGCCCTGGGCGGGGGCCGGGCAAGGCGGTCGAGACCCAGTACTTC
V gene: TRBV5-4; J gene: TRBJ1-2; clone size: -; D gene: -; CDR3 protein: CASSPQASNYGYTF; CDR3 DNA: TGTGCCAGCAGCCCCCAGGCATCCAACTATGGCTACACCTTC
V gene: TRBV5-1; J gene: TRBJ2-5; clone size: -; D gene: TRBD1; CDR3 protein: CASSRQGRGEETQYF; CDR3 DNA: TGTGCCAGCAGCCGACAGGGGAGAGGGGAAGAGACCCAGTACTTC
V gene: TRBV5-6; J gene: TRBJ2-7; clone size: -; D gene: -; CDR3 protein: CASSVLSGSYEQYF; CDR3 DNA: TGTGCCAGCAGCGTCCTTTCAGGCAGCTACGAGCAGTACTTC
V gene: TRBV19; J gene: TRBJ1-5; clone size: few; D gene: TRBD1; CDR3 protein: CAGRQGGNSNQPQHF; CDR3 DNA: TGTGCCGGTAGACAGGGTGGAAATAGCAATCAGCCCCAGCATTTT
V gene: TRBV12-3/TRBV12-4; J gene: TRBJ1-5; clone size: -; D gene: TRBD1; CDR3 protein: CASTRTGGQPQHF; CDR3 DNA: TGTGCCAGCACCAGGACAGGGGGTCAGCCCCAGCATTTT
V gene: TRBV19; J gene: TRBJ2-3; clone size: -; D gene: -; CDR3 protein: CASSQAPGSATQYF; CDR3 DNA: TGTGCCAGTAGCCAGGCTCCGGGGTCAGCCACGCAGTATTTT
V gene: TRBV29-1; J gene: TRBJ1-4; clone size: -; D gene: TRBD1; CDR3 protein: CSVQTGEREKLFF; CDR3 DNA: TGCAGCGTACAGACAGGGGAAAGGGAAAAACTGTTTTTT
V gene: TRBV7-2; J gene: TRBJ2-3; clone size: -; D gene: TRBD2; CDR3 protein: CASSYPLAGTDTQYF; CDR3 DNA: TGTGCCAGCAGCTACCCTCTAGCGGGCACAGATACGCAGTATTTT
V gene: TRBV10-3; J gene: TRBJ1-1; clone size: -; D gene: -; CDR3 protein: CAIRQGRDTEAFF; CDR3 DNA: TGTGCCATCAGGCAGGGGAGGGACACTGAAGCTTTCTTT
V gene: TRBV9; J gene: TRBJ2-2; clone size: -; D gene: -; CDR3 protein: CASSGDTGELFF; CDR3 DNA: TGTGCCAGCAGCGGAGACACCGGGGAGCTGTTTTTT
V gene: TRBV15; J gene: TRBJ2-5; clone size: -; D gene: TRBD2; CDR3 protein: CATGRGGEIEETQYF; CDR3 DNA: TGTGCCACCGGGCGGGGGGGGGAGATAGAAGAGACCCAGTACTTC
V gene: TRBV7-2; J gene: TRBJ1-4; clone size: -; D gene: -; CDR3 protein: CASSPGSATNEKLFF; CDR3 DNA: TGTGCCAGCAGCCCCGGGAGTGCAACTAATGAAAAACTGTTTTTT
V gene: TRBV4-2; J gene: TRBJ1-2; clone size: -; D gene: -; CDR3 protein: CASSQTDNVNYGYTF; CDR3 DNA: TGTGCCAGCAGCCAAACCGACAATGTTAACTATGGCTACACCTTC
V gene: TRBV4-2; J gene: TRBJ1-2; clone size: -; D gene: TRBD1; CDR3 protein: CASSQGQQNLYGYTF; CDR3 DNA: TGTGCCAGCAGCCAGGGACAGCAAAATCTCTATGGCTACACCTTC
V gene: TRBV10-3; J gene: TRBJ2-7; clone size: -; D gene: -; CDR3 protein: CASFGRNEQYF; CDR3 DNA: TGTGCCTCCTTTGGCAGAAACGAGCAGTACTTC
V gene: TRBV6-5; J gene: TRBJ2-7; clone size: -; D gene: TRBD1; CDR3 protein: CASSRGQNYEQYF; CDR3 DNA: TGTGCCAGCAGTAGGGGGCAGAACTACGAGCAGTACTTC
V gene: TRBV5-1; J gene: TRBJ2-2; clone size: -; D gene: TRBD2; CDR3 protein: CASSRDPSGANTGELFF; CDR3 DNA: TGTGCCAGCAGCCGCGACCCTAGCGGCGCGAACACCGGGGAGCTGTTTTTT
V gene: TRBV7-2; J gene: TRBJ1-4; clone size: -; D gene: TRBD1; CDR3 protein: CASSLLGQIAEKLFF; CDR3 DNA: TGTGCCAGCAGCTTACTGGGACAGATAGCGGAAAAACTGTTTTTT
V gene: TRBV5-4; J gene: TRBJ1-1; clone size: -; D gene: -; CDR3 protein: CASSPWMGLGDTEAFF; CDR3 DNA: TGTGCCAGCAGCCCTTGGATGGGGCTTGGGGACACTGAAGCTTTCTTT
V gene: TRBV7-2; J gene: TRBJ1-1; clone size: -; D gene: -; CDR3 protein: CASSLGVRPGENTEAFF; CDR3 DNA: TGTGCCAGCAGCTTAGGAGTAAGGCCGGGAGAAAACACTGAAGCTTTCTTT
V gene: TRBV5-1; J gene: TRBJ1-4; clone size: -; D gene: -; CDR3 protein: CASSREGVTNEKLFF; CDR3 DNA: TGTGCCAGCAGCCGCGAGGGGGTGACTAATGAAAAACTGTTTTTT
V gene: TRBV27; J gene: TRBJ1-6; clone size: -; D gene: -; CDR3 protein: CASSLPPAGGNSPLHF; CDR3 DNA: TGTGCCAGCAGTTTACCCCCCGCTGGAGGGAATTCACCCCTCCACTTT
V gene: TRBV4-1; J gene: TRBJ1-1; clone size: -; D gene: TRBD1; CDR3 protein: CASNTLGQGSTEAFF; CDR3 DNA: TGCGCCAGCAACACATTAGGACAGGGGAGCACTGAAGCTTTCTTT
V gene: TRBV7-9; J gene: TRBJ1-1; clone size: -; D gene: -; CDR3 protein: CASSRGGSEAFF; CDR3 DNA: TGTGCCAGCAGCCGTGGAGGGTCAGAAGCTTTCTTT
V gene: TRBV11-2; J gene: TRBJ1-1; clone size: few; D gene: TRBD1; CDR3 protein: CASSRQGRSTEAFF; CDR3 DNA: TGTGCCAGCAGCCGACAGGGCAGGAGCACTGAAGCTTTCTTT
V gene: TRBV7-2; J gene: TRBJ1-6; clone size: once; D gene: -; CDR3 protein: CASSLRDIWNSPLHF; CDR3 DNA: TGTGCCAGCAGCCTCCGGGACATATGGAATTCACCCCTCCACTTT
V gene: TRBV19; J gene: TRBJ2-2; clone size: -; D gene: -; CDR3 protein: CASSIRPQGGIRELFF; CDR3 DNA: TGTGCCAGTAGTATTCGGCCGCAGGGAGGTATCCGGGAGCTGTTTTTT
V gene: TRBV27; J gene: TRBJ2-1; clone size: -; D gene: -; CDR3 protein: CASRQLGYNEQFF; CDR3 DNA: TGTGCCAGCAGACAGCTTGGGTACAATGAGCAGTTCTTC
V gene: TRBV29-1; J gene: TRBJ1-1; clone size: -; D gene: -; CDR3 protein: CSSARVSGTEAFF; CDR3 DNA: TGCAGTTCCGCCAGGGTTTCGGGCACTGAAGCTTTCTTT
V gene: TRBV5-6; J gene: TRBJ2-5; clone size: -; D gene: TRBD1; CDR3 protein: CASSEPGQGIVETQYF; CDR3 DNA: TGTGCCAGCAGCGAGCCGGGACAGGGGATTGTGGAGACCCAGTACTTC
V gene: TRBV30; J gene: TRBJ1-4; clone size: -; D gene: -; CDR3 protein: CAWSFQGFNEKLFF; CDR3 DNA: TGTGCCTGGAGTTTCCAGGGTTTTAATGAAAAACTGTTTTTT
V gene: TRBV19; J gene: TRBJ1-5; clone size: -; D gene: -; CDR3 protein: CASTRGLYSNQPQHF; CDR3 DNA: TGTGCCAGTACGAGAGGGCTATATAGCAATCAGCCCCAGCATTTT
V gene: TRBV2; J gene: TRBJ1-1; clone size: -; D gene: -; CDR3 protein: CASRVQGVNTEAFF; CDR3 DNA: TGTGCCAGCAGGGTACAGGGTGTGAACACTGAAGCTTTCTTT
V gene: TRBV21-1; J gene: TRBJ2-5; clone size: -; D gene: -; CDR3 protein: CASSSKNPYGGAQETQYF; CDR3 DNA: TGTGCCAGCAGCAGCAAGAACCCGTACGGGGGGGCCCAAGAGACCCAGTACTTC
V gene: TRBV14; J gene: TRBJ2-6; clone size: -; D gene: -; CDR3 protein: CASSLTSSRGSGANVLTF; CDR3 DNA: TGTGCCAGCAGCCTAACATCCAGCCGGGGCTCTGGGGCCAACGTCCTGACTTTC
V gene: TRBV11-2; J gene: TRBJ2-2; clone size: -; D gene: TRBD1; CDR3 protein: CASSSRTGIGELFF; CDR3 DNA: TGTGCCAGCAGCTCCCGGACAGGGATCGGGGAGCTGTTTTTT
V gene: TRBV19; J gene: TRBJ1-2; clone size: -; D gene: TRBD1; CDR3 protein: CASSGFSGTGGYTF; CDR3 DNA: TGTGCCAGCAGCGGATTTTCCGGGACAGGTGGCTACACCTTC
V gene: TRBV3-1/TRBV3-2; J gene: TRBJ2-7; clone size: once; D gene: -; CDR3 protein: CASSQVEGDEQYF; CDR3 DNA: TGTGCCAGCAGCCAAGTTGAGGGTGACGAGCAGTACTTC
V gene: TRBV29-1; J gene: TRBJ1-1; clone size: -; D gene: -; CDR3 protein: CSVEGLLGTEAFF; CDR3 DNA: TGCAGCGTTGAGGGACTGCTGGGCACTGAAGCTTTCTTT
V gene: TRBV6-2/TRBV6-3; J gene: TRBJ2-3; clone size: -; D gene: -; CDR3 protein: CASSYSISVSTDTQYF; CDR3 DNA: TGTGCCAGCAGTTACTCGATTAGCGTGTCGACAGATACGCAGTATTTT
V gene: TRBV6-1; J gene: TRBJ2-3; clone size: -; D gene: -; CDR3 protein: CASSETGGGGYTDTQYF; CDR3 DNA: TGTGCCAGCAGTGAGACTGGGGGAGGGGGTTACACAGATACGCAGTATTTT
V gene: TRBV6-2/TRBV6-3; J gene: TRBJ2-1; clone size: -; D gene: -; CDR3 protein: CASSYLRGIALPDLNNEQFF; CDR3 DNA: TGTGCCAGCAGTTATCTAAGGGGCATAGCACTACCAGATCTAAACAATGAGCAGTTCTTC
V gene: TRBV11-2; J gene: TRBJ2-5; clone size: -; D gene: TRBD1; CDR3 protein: CASSPRQGRETQYF; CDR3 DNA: TGTGCCAGCAGCCCCCGACAGGGCAGGGAGACCCAGTACTTC
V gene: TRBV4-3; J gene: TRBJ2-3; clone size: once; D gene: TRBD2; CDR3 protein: CASSQEDVGTTSDPVEDTQYF; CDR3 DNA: TGCGCCAGCAGCCAAGAAGATGTAGGGACGACTAGCGACCCGGTCGAAGATACGCAGTATTTT
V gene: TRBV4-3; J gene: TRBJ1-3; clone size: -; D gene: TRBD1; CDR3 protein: CASSRDWTGGNTIYF; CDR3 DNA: TGCGCCAGCAGCCGAGATTGGACAGGGGGAAACACCATATATTTT
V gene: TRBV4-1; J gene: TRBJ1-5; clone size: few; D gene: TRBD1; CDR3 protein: CASSQDRGTNQPQHF; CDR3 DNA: TGCGCCAGCAGCCAAGACAGGGGGACCAATCAGCCCCAGCATTTT
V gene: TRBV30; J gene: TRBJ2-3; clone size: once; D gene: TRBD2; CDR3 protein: CAWIPPLAGGTDTQYF; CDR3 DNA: TGTGCCTGGATTCCACCGCTAGCGGGGGGCACAGATACGCAGTATTTT
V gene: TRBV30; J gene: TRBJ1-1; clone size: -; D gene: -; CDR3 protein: CAWRYYLFGTEAFF; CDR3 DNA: TGTGCCTGGAGATATTATCTCTTCGGCACTGAAGCTTTCTTT
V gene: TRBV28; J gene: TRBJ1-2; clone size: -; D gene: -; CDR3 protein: CASSLASYGYTF; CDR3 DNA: TGTGCCAGCAGTTTAGCGAGTTATGGCTACACCTTC